A single T cell receptor beta chain is shown here with its context. This record belongs to a study of technical replicates of blood from several donors. Clones were read by immunoSEQ multiplex PCR, and TCRdb kept only the in-frame ones, dropping some. Of more than 70,000 clones listed, just over 90% are singletons. The V and J ends lost 2 bases and 1 base respectively, with 5 bases between them. In germline, CDR1 is MDHEN, CDR2 SYDVKM. The CDR3 is 13 amino acids. The sequence came from a human donor in good health. The chain links TRBV28 to TRBJ2-5; D ambiguous. The sample was T cells isolated from PBMCs. The CDR3: CASSLTAQETQYF. The CDR3 nucleotides are TGTGCCAGCAGTTTAACAGCCCAAGAGACCCAGTACTTC. Together with reference TRBV28 and TRBJ2-5, the CDR3 gives the full variable domain: DVKVTQSSRYLVKRTGEKVFLECVQDMDHENMFWYRQDPGLGLRLIYFSYDVKMKEKGDIPEGYSVSREKKERFSLILESASTNQTSMYLCASSLTAQETQYFGPGTRLLVL.